Below, 14 T cell receptor beta chains from the same sample are listed, as sequenced in a study of OX40 agonist ivuxolimab in advanced cancers. The library was built by means of the immunoSEQ multiplex PCR assay. As stored in TCRdb, this immuneACCESS dataset retains in-frame rearrangements with V and J assigned. A fraction of the clones does not appear; measured against another copy, unresolved V genes explain less than half of the discrepancy, and the remainder lacks a known reason. This sample is represented by 7,900 or so clones; over 75% of them were singletons. In total, the top ten clones hold roughly 29% of the sample. The starting material was CD4+ or CD8+ T cells sorted from blood, obtained in a trial of the OX40 agonist ivuxolimab. These receptors were collected from an adult with an advanced solid tumor such as melanoma, head and neck, liver or kidney cancer.

The chain employs TRBV7-6 and TRBJ2-1, with D maybe TRBD1 (5 bases). There are 16 residues in the CDR3. Germline values: CDR1 SGHVS, CDR2 FNYEAQ. Trimming left V 1 base short and J 0 bases short, with 10 bases between. The CDR3 loop reads CASSLVRGTSYNEQFF. CDR3 DNA: TGTGCCAGCAGCTTAGTAAGGGGAACCTCCTACAATGAGCAGTTCTTC.

The rearrangement joins TRBV6-6 to TRBJ1-2, with unresolved D. V lost 0 bases, J lost 8 bases, and 10 bases lay in between. Germline CDR1 MNHNY, CDR2 SVGAGI (reference sequence). The CDR3 is 13 residues long. The DNA of the CDR3 is TGTGCCAGCAGTTACTCGATCGGGGAGGGCTACACCTTC. As protein: CASSYSIGEGYTF.

The V and J genes are TRBV5-6 and TRBJ2-7; weak D call: TRBD1 (6 bases). This CDR3 has 14 residues. V dropped 2 bases and J dropped 7 bases, with 16 bases sitting between them. Germline-derived CDR1 and CDR2 are SGHDT and YYEEEE. CDR3 DNA sequence: TGTGCCAGCAGCTTACTGACAGGTGGAAGGGAGCAGTACTTC. Protein product: CASSLLTGGREQYF. The whole variable domain, filled in from reference TRBV5-6 and TRBJ2-7, reads DAGVTQSPTHLIKTRGQQVTLRCSPKSGHDTVSWYQQALGQGPQFIFQYYEEEERQRGNFPDRFSGHQFPNYSSELNVNALLLGDSALYLCASSLLTGGREQYFGPGTRLTVT.

CDR3 sequence: CASANPRGYPTSGVYEQYF. The CDR3 DNA follows: TGCGCCAGTGCTAACCCGCGGGGGTACCCAACTAGCGGAGTCTACGAGCAGTACTTC. The chain carries TRBV5-1 and TRBJ2-7; TRBD2 aligns across 8 bases. The CDR3 is made up of 19 amino acids. Germline V gives CDR1 SGHRS, CDR2 YFSETQ. V dropped 8 bases and J dropped 3; count of bases not matched to a gene: 25.

Notes on this clone: The conserved final phenylalanine or tryptophan is absent from the CDR3, which likely points to a read error. The V gene is TRBV7-2, the J gene TRBJ1-2; D not certain. The CDR3 length is 17 residues. V was pared by 6 bases and J by 3 bases, with 23 bases between. Germline CDR1 reads SGHTA; CDR2 reads FQGNSA. This CDR3 reads CASSESSFRSVDYGYTL. The CDR3 coding sequence is TGTGCCAGCAGTGAATCTTCGTTTCGGAGCGTCGACTATGGCTACACCTTA.

V usage is TRBV30 and J usage is TRBJ2-3; 8 bases map to TRBD2. The germline CDR1 and CDR2 sequences are GTSNPN and SVGIG (reference sequence). Trimming cost V 4 bases and J 3 bases; bases outside gene matches: 6. This CDR3 spans 14 amino acids. In DNA, the CDR3 is TGTGCCTGGAATCCGGGACTAGGGACAGATACGCAGTATTTT. It codes for CAWNPGLGTDTQYF.

This clone was detected only a few times. This chain connects TRBV30 to TRBJ1-1, with D unresolved. Trimming cost V 0 bases and J 7 bases, with 9 bases left between them. Per germline, CDR1 GTSNPN and CDR2 SVGIG (reference sequence). The CDR3 is made up of 12 amino acids. CDR3: CAWSVGGVEAFF. CDR3 nucleotide sequence: TGTGCCTGGAGTGTAGGCGGGGTTGAAGCTTTCTTT.

This clone was seen only a few times. The V call is TRBV6-9, the J call TRBJ2-7; D remains unclear. The V and J ends lost 5 bases and 0 bases respectively, with 8 bases between them. This CDR3 comprises 13 residues. In germline, CDR1 is MNHGY, CDR2 SVAAGI. In DNA form, the CDR3 reads TGTGCCAGCAGTGATGCCCTCTCCTACGAGCAGTACTTC. Translation gives CASSDALSYEQYF.

The rearrangement uses TRBV19 and TRBJ2-7; no reliable D call. Trimming stripped 4 bases from V and 1 base from J, with 11 bases between. Germline V lookup: CDR1 LNHDA, CDR2 SQIVND (reference sequence). The CDR3 is made up of 14 amino acids. The CDR3 reads CASSSLGYSYEQYF. CDR3 bases: TGTGCCAGTAGTAGTCTGGGGTATTCCTACGAGCAGTACTTC.

This clone came up a few times. The chain recombines TRBV29-1 with TRBJ1-4; 7 positions agree with TRBD1. Germline V CDR1 and CDR2: SQVTM, ANQGSEA. This CDR3 has 15 residues. The ends lost 0 bases at V and 4 bases at J; junction bases unmatched: 5. The CDR3 sequence: CSVEEIGQDNEKLFF. Here the CDR3 DNA reads TGCAGCGTTGAAGAAATAGGACAGGATAATGAAAAACTGTTTTTT. The whole variable domain, filled in from reference TRBV29-1 and TRBJ1-4, reads SAVISQKPSRDICQRGTSLTIQCQVDSQVTMMFWYRQQPGQSLTLIATANQGSEATYESGFVIDKFPISRPNLTFSTLTVSNMSPEDSSIYLCSVEEIGQDNEKLFFGSGTQLSVL.

This CDR3 is CASSGNLWTSETLNTGELFF. The CDR3 bases are TGTGCCAGCAGTGGCAACCTCTGGACTAGCGAGACCCTGAACACCGGGGAGCTGTTTTTT. This sequence joins TRBV27 and TRBJ2-2; 9 bases fit TRBD2. Unmatched junction bases numbered 17, after V lost 5 bases and J lost 1 base. Germline CDR1 reads MNHEY; CDR2 reads SMNVEV (reference sequence). The CDR3 totals 20 residues.

The V and J genes are TRBV5-1 and TRBJ2-1, with 9 bases lining up with TRBD1. Germline trimming cut 4 bases from V and 1 base from J; bases unmatched to any gene: 6. CDR3 size: 16 residues. CDR1 and CDR2 from the germline V gene are SGHRS and YFSETQ. CDR3 residues: CASSARDRDSYNEQFF. Written as DNA, the CDR3 is TGCGCCAGCAGCGCCCGGGACAGGGATTCCTACAATGAGCAGTTCTTC.

The chain links TRBV9 to TRBJ2-7; D is unclear. Germline CDR1 is SGDLS and CDR2 is YYNGEE. The CDR3 has 13 amino acids. The V end lost 2 bases, the J end lost 1 base, and 7 bases lay between the germline ends. CDR3 loop: CASSVEPSYEQYF. CDR3 nucleotides: TGTGCCAGCAGCGTGGAACCGTCCTACGAGCAGTACTTC.

The chain combines TRBV10-1 with TRBJ2-3; 8 nucleotides line up with TRBD1. V gave up 5 bases and J gave up 5 bases; unmatched junction bases: 6. Germline-derived CDR1 and CDR2 are WNHNN and SYGVQD (reference sequence). This CDR3 has 14 amino acids. The CDR3 DNA sequence: TGCGCCAGCAGTTGGACAGGGATACAAGATACGCAGTATTTT. It encodes CASSWTGIQDTQYF.